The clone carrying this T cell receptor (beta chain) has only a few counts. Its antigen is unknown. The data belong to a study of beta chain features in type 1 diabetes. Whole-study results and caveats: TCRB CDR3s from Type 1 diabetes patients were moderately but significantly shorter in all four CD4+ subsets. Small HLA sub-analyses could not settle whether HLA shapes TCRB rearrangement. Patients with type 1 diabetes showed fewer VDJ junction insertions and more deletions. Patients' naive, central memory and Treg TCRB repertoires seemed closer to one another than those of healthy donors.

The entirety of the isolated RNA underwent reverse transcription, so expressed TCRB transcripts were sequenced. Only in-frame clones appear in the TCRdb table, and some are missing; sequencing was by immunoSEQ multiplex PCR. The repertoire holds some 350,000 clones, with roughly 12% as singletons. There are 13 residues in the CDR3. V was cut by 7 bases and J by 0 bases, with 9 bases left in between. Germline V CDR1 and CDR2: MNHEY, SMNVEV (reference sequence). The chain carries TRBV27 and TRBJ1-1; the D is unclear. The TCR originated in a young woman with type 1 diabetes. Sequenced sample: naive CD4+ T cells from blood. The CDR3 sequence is CASTFLMNTEAFF. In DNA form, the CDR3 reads TGTGCCAGCACCTTTCTTATGAACACTGAAGCTTTCTTT.